This T cell receptor (beta chain) was captured in a study of CD8+ T cells in alopecia areata. Overall study findings and caveats: Sequenced scalp T cells also include alphabeta T cells resident in normal skin.

Specified treatment: oral pan-JAK inhibitor, 5-10 mg twice daily. Specimens obtained from alopecia areata patients comprised lesional scalp punch biopsies and peripheral blood. A note on this clone: Its matching antigen is unknown.

Germline V gene lookup returns CDR1 SGHTA and CDR2 FQGNSA. Trimming took 2 bases from V and 2 from J, leaving 16 bases between them. This CDR3 is 18 amino acids long. It was cDNA, reverse transcribed from extracted RNA, that served as the sequencing template. Libraries were prepared by immunoSEQ multiplex PCR; TCRdb keeps only in-frame clonotypes and omits some of them. The data hold some 150,000 clones, with about 88% observed a single time. Sequences were derived from CD8+ T cells sorted from blood, sampled at week 4, from a patient treated with tofacitinib. The sequence was collected from a human donor with alopecia areata. V and J are TRBV7-2 and TRBJ2-6, with D maybe TRBD1 (6 bases). The CDR3 nucleotides are TGTGCCAGCAGCTTAAATGCAGGGGCTGTCACTGGGGCCAACGTCCTGACTTTC. It is translated as CASSLNAGAVTGANVLTF.